A selection of T cell receptor beta chains follows, all from one sample in a study of blood T cell repertoires in COVID-19. Sequencing used immunoSEQ multiplex PCR; TCRdb keeps in-frame clones, though not all of them. This table holds some 180,000 clones, about 82% found once. Sequencing used peripheral blood. These receptor sequences come from an elderly woman with COVID-19, enrolled during active disease. The CDR3 runs from the conserved cysteine through the conserved F or W. D genes are given only for firm matches. Where a row states a size, it is once, few, many or the class of an expanded clone; other rows omit it.

size: .
V: TRBV18
length: 15
J: TRBJ1-2
D: TRBD1
DNA: TGTGCCAGCTCAGAATACCGGGCAGGGGGCTATGGCTACACCTTC
CDR3: CASSEYRAGGYGYTF

size: .
V: TRBV3-1/TRBV3-2
length: 15
J: TRBJ1-4
D: TRBD1
DNA: TGTGCCAGCAGCCCGGGACAGGCCGGGAGCGAAAAACTGTTTTTT
CDR3: CASSPGQAGSEKLFF

size: .
V: TRBV9
length: 18
J: TRBJ1-2
D: .
DNA: TGTGCCAGCAGCCCCTGGTTAGGGGGAGGGAGGAGTGTGTGGGGCTACACCTTC
CDR3: CASSPWLGGGRSVWGYTF

size: .
V: TRBV5-1
length: 13
J: TRBJ1-2
D: .
DNA: TGCGCCAGCAGCTCCGACGAGGGAACACGCTACACCTTC
CDR3: CASSSDEGTRYTF

size: .
V: TRBV19
length: 14
J: TRBJ2-2
D: .
DNA: TGTGCCAGTAGTCGGGCCCCGGGGACCGGGGAGCTGTTTTTT
CDR3: CASSRAPGTGELFF

size: few
V: TRBV6-6
length: 12
J: TRBJ1-2
D: .
DNA: TGTGCCAGCAGTTATTCGAACTATGGCTACACCTTC
CDR3: CASSYSNYGYTF

size: .
V: TRBV19
length: 16
J: TRBJ1-2
D: .
DNA: TGTGCCAGTAGTTCGACCCGGACGGCCGGAGGTTATGGCTACACCTTC
CDR3: CASSSTRTAGGYGYTF

size: .
V: TRBV20-1
length: 16
J: TRBJ2-3
D: .
DNA: TGCAGTGCTAGTTTGGGGAGTGGTGCAAACACAGATACGCAGTATTTT
CDR3: CSASLGSGANTDTQYF

size: .
V: TRBV6-1
length: 15
J: TRBJ2-4
D: .
DNA: TGTGCCAGCAGTGAAGCGTGGCAGGGGAAAAACATTCAGTACTTC
CDR3: CASSEAWQGKNIQYF

size: .
V: TRBV2
length: 15
J: TRBJ1-2
D: TRBD1
DNA: TGTGCCAGCAGCAGGGGGCAGATAGCTAACTATGGCTACACCTTC
CDR3: CASSRGQIANYGYTF

size: .
V: TRBV9
length: 16
J: TRBJ2-5
D: TRBD1
DNA: TGTGCCAGCAGCCCTGTAGAAGCGACAGGGGTAGAGACCCAGTACTTC
CDR3: CASSPVEATGVETQYF

size: few
V: TRBV10-3
length: 14
J: TRBJ1-1
D: .
DNA: TGTGCCATCAGTGAGTCGATAGCAAACACTGAAGCTTTCTTT
CDR3: CAISESIANTEAFF

size: .
V: TRBV6-5
length: 13
J: TRBJ1-5
D: .
DNA: TGTGCCACCCGGGGAGGTGGTGGTCAGCCCCAGCATTTT
CDR3: CATRGGGGQPQHF

size: .
V: TRBV7-9
length: 12
J: TRBJ1-2
D: .
DNA: TGTGCCAGCAGCTTAGGAGCGGGGGGCTACACCTTC
CDR3: CASSLGAGGYTF

size: .
V: TRBV5-1
length: 14
J: TRBJ1-1
D: .
DNA: TGCGCCAGCAGCTTGGTCGGAGGAAACACTGAAGCTTTCTTT
CDR3: CASSLVGGNTEAFF

size: .
V: TRBV2
length: 12
J: TRBJ2-5
D: .
DNA: TGTGCCAGCTCTCCCTGGAGGGAGACCCAGTACTTC
CDR3: CASSPWRETQYF

size: few
V: TRBV6-5
length: 14
J: TRBJ1-4
D: .
DNA: TGTGCCAGCAGTTACTCTTCCGTGTCTGAAAAACTGTTTTTT
CDR3: CASSYSSVSEKLFF

size: .
V: TRBV28
length: 13
J: TRBJ1-2
D: TRBD1
DNA: TGTGCCAGCTGGTACAGGACAGGGGGCGGCTACACCTTC
CDR3: CASWYRTGGGYTF

size: .
V: TRBV15
length: 14
J: TRBJ2-1
D: TRBD1
DNA: TGTGCCACCCACTGGGACAGATTTAACAATGAGCAGTTCTTC
CDR3: CATHWDRFNNEQFF

size: once
V: TRBV10-3
length: 16
J: TRBJ2-2
D: .
DNA: TGTGCCATCAGTGCTCAGGGGCAACCGGACACCGGGGAGCTGTTTTTT
CDR3: CAISAQGQPDTGELFF

size: .
V: TRBV5-1
length: 17
J: TRBJ2-3
D: TRBD2
DNA: TGCGCCAGCAGCTTGGGAACTAGCGGGGGGCCCACAGATACGCAGTATTTT
CDR3: CASSLGTSGGPTDTQYF

size: few
V: TRBV19
length: 12
J: TRBJ1-2
D: .
DNA: TGTGCCAGTAGTCACCCCGGGGATGGCTACACCTTC
CDR3: CASSHPGDGYTF

size: .
V: TRBV2
length: 15
J: TRBJ2-2
D: .
DNA: TGTGCCAGCAAGGCGTTGAGGGCCGAGACCGGGGAGCTGTTTTTT
CDR3: CASKALRAETGELFF

size: .
V: TRBV5-1
length: 14
J: TRBJ1-1
D: .
DNA: TGCGCCAGCAGCTTTAAGTCGGGGGATACTGAAGCTTTCTTT
CDR3: CASSFKSGDTEAFF

size: .
V: TRBV7-2
length: 14
J: TRBJ2-5
D: .
DNA: TGTGCCAGCAGCTTTTTCGCGGGGGCGGAGACCCAGTACTTC
CDR3: CASSFFAGAETQYF

size: few
V: TRBV2
length: 12
J: TRBJ2-5
D: .
DNA: TGTGCCAGCAGTGTGGCGGAGGAGACCCAGTACTTC
CDR3: CASSVAEETQYF

size: .
V: TRBV5-1
length: 15
J: TRBJ2-2
D: TRBD2
DNA: TGCGCCACCACCCCTAGCGGGAGAACGACCGGGGAGCTGTTTTTT
CDR3: CATTPSGRTTGELFF

size: .
V: TRBV10-3
length: 15
J: TRBJ1-4
D: .
DNA: TGTGCCATCAGTGAGTCGAGCCGATCTAATGAAAAACTGTTTTTT
CDR3: CAISESSRSNEKLFF

size: .
V: TRBV15
length: 15
J: TRBJ1-5
D: .
DNA: TGTGCCACCAGCAGAGAAGGGAGTGGTGTTCAGCCCCAGCATTTT
CDR3: CATSREGSGVQPQHF

size: .
V: TRBV6-5
length: 13
J: TRBJ2-1
D: TRBD2
DNA: TGTGCCAGCAGAGGGCTAGCGGGCAATGAGCAGTTCTTC
CDR3: CASRGLAGNEQFF

size: .
V: TRBV2
length: 18
J: TRBJ2-7
D: TRBD2
DNA: TGTGCCAGCACTTTACTAGCGGGAGGGCTTTCAAGCTCCTACGAGCAGTACTTC
CDR3: CASTLLAGGLSSSYEQYF

size: .
V: TRBV10-1
length: 16
J: TRBJ1-4
D: .
DNA: TGCGCCAGCAGTGAGTCCAAACCAGGTGCTAATGAAAAACTGTTTTTT
CDR3: CASSESKPGANEKLFF

size: .
V: TRBV12-3/TRBV12-4
length: 13
J: TRBJ2-7
D: TRBD2
DNA: TGTGCCAGCAGTCCGGGACTAGCGCGAGACGAGTACTTC
CDR3: CASSPGLARDEYF

size: .
V: TRBV5-1
length: 16
J: TRBJ2-1
D: TRBD2
DNA: TGCGCCAGCAGCTATTTAGCGGGGGCAACCTACAATGAGCAGTTCTTC
CDR3: CASSYLAGATYNEQFF

size: .
V: TRBV29-1
length: 14
J: TRBJ2-5
D: TRBD1
DNA: TGCAGCGTTGAAGGGGACAGGGGCTTGGAGACCCAGTACTTC
CDR3: CSVEGDRGLETQYF

size: .
V: TRBV3-1/TRBV3-2
length: 12
J: TRBJ2-3
D: .
DNA: TGTGCCAGCAGCCCGAGGGCAGATACGCAGTATTTT
CDR3: CASSPRADTQYF

size: .
V: TRBV28
length: 13
J: TRBJ1-2
D: TRBD1
DNA: TGTGCCAGCAGTAGGACAGGGTTTTCTGGCTACACCTTC
CDR3: CASSRTGFSGYTF

size: .
V: TRBV18
length: 14
J: TRBJ1-2
D: .
DNA: TGTGCCAGCTCACTTCTTCAGGGGAACTATGGCTACACCTTC
CDR3: CASSLLQGNYGYTF

size: .
V: TRBV4-1
length: 13
J: TRBJ1-6
D: .
DNA: TGCGCCAGCAGCCAGGGGGCGTATTCACCCCTCCACTTT
CDR3: CASSQGAYSPLHF

size: .
V: TRBV19
length: 15
J: TRBJ2-4
D: TRBD2
DNA: TGTGCCACGACACTAGCGGGGAGTTCCAAAAACATTCAGTACTTC
CDR3: CATTLAGSSKNIQYF

size: .
V: TRBV2
length: 13
J: TRBJ1-6
D: TRBD1
DNA: TGTGCCAGCAGGCAGGGGGGCAATTCACCCCTCCACTTT
CDR3: CASRQGGNSPLHF

size: .
V: TRBV15
length: 16
J: TRBJ2-3
D: TRBD2
DNA: TGTGCCACCAGCAGGGGGGGGTTAGGTCAAACAGATACGCAGTATTTT
CDR3: CATSRGGLGQTDTQYF

size: .
V: TRBV5-6
length: 16
J: TRBJ1-1
D: TRBD1
DNA: TGTGCCAGCAGCCCACCAACTTTGACAGGGGGCACTGAAGCTTTCTTT
CDR3: CASSPPTLTGGTEAFF

size: few
V: TRBV5-5
length: 13
J: TRBJ2-7
D: .
DNA: TGTGCCAGCAGAGTTAGCGGTACCTACGAGCAGTACTTC
CDR3: CASRVSGTYEQYF

size: .
V: TRBV12-1
length: 16
J: TRBJ2-5
D: .
DNA: TGTGCCAGCTCCCACGGTGTGCGGGGGGGCGGTGAGACCCAGTACTTC
CDR3: CASSHGVRGGGETQYF

size: .
V: TRBV7-2
length: 15
J: TRBJ2-5
D: TRBD2
DNA: TGTGCCAGCAGCTTCGTAGCGGGGGGGAGAGAGACCCAGTACTTC
CDR3: CASSFVAGGRETQYF

size: once
V: TRBV3-1/TRBV3-2
length: 17
J: TRBJ1-3
D: TRBD1
DNA: TGTGCCAGCAGCCTACCGCTTACCGGGACAGCTGGAAACACCATATATTTT
CDR3: CASSLPLTGTAGNTIYF

size: .
V: TRBV24-1
length: 14
J: TRBJ2-7
D: .
DNA: TGTGCCACCCTCAGCAAGGGGAAATCCTACGAGCAGTACTTC
CDR3: CATLSKGKSYEQYF

size: few
V: TRBV3-1/TRBV3-2
length: 13
J: TRBJ1-4
D: .
DNA: TGTGCCAGCAGCCCCACGCCAAGGGGGAAGAGGTTTTTT
CDR3: CASSPTPRGKRFF

size: few
V: TRBV2
length: 12
J: TRBJ2-7
D: .
DNA: TGTGCCAGCAGTGTTAGTATCTACGAGCAGTACTTC
CDR3: CASSVSIYEQYF

size: .
V: TRBV29-1
length: 14
J: TRBJ1-1
D: TRBD1
DNA: TGCAGCGTTTTTCCACAGGGGGCAGGCACTGAAGCTTTCTTT
CDR3: CSVFPQGAGTEAFF

size: .
V: TRBV4-1
length: 15
J: TRBJ2-2
D: .
DNA: TGCGCCAGCAGCCAAAACTTCTTGGACACCGGGGAGCTGTTTTTT
CDR3: CASSQNFLDTGELFF

size: .
V: TRBV15
length: 14
J: TRBJ1-3
D: TRBD1
DNA: TGTGCCACCAGCGCGGACAGGACTGGAAACACCATATATTTT
CDR3: CATSADRTGNTIYF

size: once
V: TRBV12-3/TRBV12-4
length: 13
J: TRBJ2-7
D: .
DNA: TGTGCCAGCAGTTTGGGTCCGGGCTACGAGCAGTACTTC
CDR3: CASSLGPGYEQYF

size: once
V: TRBV29-1
length: 11
J: TRBJ1-2
D: .
DNA: TGCAGCGTTGATCGGAGGGATGGCTACACCTTC
CDR3: CSVDRRDGYTF

size: .
V: TRBV19
length: 16
J: TRBJ2-2
D: .
DNA: TGTGCCAGTAGTATCGGGGGAAGGTTTGGTTTCGGGGAGCTGTTTTTT
CDR3: CASSIGGRFGFGELFF

size: few
V: TRBV19
length: 16
J: TRBJ1-5
D: TRBD1
DNA: TGTGCCAGTAGTTTTCGACAGGGGTTATTGAATCAGCCCCAGCATTTT
CDR3: CASSFRQGLLNQPQHF